This T cell receptor (beta chain) was identified in a study of shared clonotypes between healthy human individuals. Method: immunoSEQ multiplex PCR; TCRdb's copy keeps in-frame clones and lacks some. Of approximately 1.1 million clones detected, 70% to 80% appear once; the ten largest clones hold approximately 0.56%. This CDR3 contains 18 residues. Sequenced input: memory CD4+ T cells from PBMCs. Subset in this sample: CD45RA-negative fraction. This TCR derives from a man aged 18 to 35 in good health. Some clones in this sample may be carry-over from other donors' samples. The J gene is TRBJ1-2, the V gene TRBV21-1; the D call TRBD1 from the table was never checked on the DNA. TRBV21-1 is shown as a pseudogene. CDR3 sequence reads: CASSKALCEDRGLYGYTF. CDR3 nucleotides: TGTGCCAGCAGCAAAGCGCTTTGCGAGGACAGGGGGCTGTATGGCTACACCTTC.